This T cell receptor beta chain was documented in a study of cytomegalovirus exposure and HLA in healthy donors (dated by TCRdb to 2016 to 2017). Regarding the complete study: In an earlier analysis of some 550 of the donors, 250 to 350 Gb of sequence data and 90 million to 130 million unique TCR beta sequences from about 190 million T cells were reported. An early release that covered 640 HLA-typed donors contained approximately 300 gigabases of sequencing data and tens of millions of unique TCR sequences. Typing coverage varied by locus: roughly 629-630 donors for A, B, C, DRB1 and DQB1; roughly 520 for DQA1; around 610 for DPA1; approximately 450 for DPB1. The study profiled the T cell repertoires of 500 to 800 subjects by immunosequencing and related them to cytomegalovirus serostatus. A separate validation cohort of approximately 130 different subjects was used in addition to the 666-subject first cohort. To predict cytomegalovirus infection status, the study combined high-throughput TCR immunosequencing, statistical association of individual TCRs with disease status, and machine learning. Every discovery cohort repertoire had been produced on one sequencing platform. In a later genetic analysis, genome-wide SNP genotypes for about three fifths of the roughly 670 donors were used, and that subset was treated as a discovery cohort. On average, about 200,000 unique TCR beta nucleotide sequences were sequenced per donor among a few hundred genotyped donors of the cohort, with approximately 18% of those sequences being non-productive. Of the approximately 400 genotyped donors, 65% to 90% fell in the genetic ancestry cluster associated with self-reported Caucasian donors. In an earlier analysis of roughly 540 of the donors, high-throughput TCR beta sequencing was used to judge whether each TCR beta V gene segment behaved as functional or pseudogenic. Donor age, sex, ethnicity and CMV serostatus were collected together with the repertoire data. Rather than using new phenotypic data, the later analysis identified candidate immune exposures from TCR beta sequences and from how often those sequences occurred across donors. The study aimed to test whether signatures of past pathogen exposure could be identified by cataloging public T cell receptors. Because of strong linkage in the cohort, five DR-DQ haplotypes were treated as single units for association and clustering. HLA typing covered class I and class II loci at four-digit resolution. A later analysis re-analyzed previously published TCR beta repertoires from approximately 700 donors and added high-resolution HLA genotyping to study TCR occurrence patterns. What the research found in general, with its limitations: Specific HLA alleles were associated with more than 15,000 TCR beta sequences at a false discovery rate of 0.05 in a later analysis. Only TCR beta chains were sequenced in this cohort, and the absence of alpha or paired-chain data limited detectable features. According to the authors, the approach could potentially be generalized to other disease states and immunological phenotypes. According to a later genetic analysis, donors in an Asian-associated ancestry cluster had fewer N-insertions in productive TCRs than the roughly 670-donor mean. A further reported finding was that TCR beta sequences accurately predicted the HLA-A and HLA-B alleles for most subjects in the first cohort. Because counts were too low, some 16 rarely observed V segments, including chromosome 9 orphons, were excluded from the earlier analysis of 587 of the donors. According to a later analysis, most CMV-associated TCR beta chains appeared to be HLA-restricted, and the HLA associations seemed to be driven largely by CMV exposure. Presence/absence analyses assumed roughly uniform sequencing depth across donors, an assumption that may not hold. Some IMGT-functional V segments, including TRBV6-2 and TRBV6-3, could not be distinguished by the 87-base-pair reads and were therefore excluded. In an earlier analysis of approximately 590 of the donors, most TCR beta V segments appeared in productive rearrangements about 90% or about 30% of the time, broadly matching IMGT annotations. In a later analysis, several top co-occurrence clusters were reported to appear linked to parvovirus B19, influenza, CMV and Epstein-Barr virus. Correlated functional status among segregating V segments might reflect linkage disequilibrium, but an unknown experimental factor could not be ruled out. Three of the identified cytomegalovirus-associated TCR beta chains were confirmed in vitro to be specific for cytomegalovirus antigens. An association between a missense DCLRE1C variant and V-gene and J-gene trimming of TCR beta chains was found in a later genetic analysis and replicated in an independent cohort. The study listed 170 or so TCR beta chains as associated with cytomegalovirus. Because some donors lacked HLA typing at each locus, the association tests relied only on the typed subset. CMV serostatus was the only immune exposure information available for the cohort. A later analysis found that TCR association rates varied across HLA loci, with DRB1 alleles showing the most associated TCRs and HLA-C alleles the fewest. Most TCR sequences were observed very rarely across donors, whereas some public TCRs were present in many individuals. Strong co-occurrence of HLA alleles, especially DR and DQ, made assigning TCR associations to individual alleles difficult. A later analysis found that HLA-associated TCR beta chains were more clonally expanded and had lower generation probabilities than equally common non-associated chains. The classifier was reported to diagnose cytomegalovirus status with high specificity and sensitivity in both the original cohort and the validation cohort. A group of highly shared sequence variants was considered likely to be a technical artifact of the sequencing pipeline.

The cohort comprised several hundred healthy bone marrow donors. At the time of sampling, every cohort member was nominally healthy, though immune exposures that went unrecorded were likely present. The donor tested CMV seropositive and was one of the 289 seropositive cohort members. Each donor provided a peripheral blood sample, and peripheral blood mononuclear cells were used for TCR beta sequencing. Genomic DNA was extracted from the blood cell samples with the Qiagen DNeasy Blood Extraction Kit. In the germline V gene, CDR1 corresponds to MNHEY and CDR2 to SVGAGI. Trimming costs V 2 bases and J 8 bases, and their ends lie 13 bases apart. The CDR3 has 15 amino acids, counting the end cysteine and phenylalanine. The sequence is cut down to CDR3 DNA, 45 bases in frame from base 1. Library generation was performed with the immunoSEQ multiplex PCR assay. For the multiplex PCR, a mixture combining 60 forward primers for TCR Vbeta segments and 13 reverse primers for TCR Jbeta segments was used. Amplification of the CDR3 region of rearranged TCR beta genes was performed with a multiplex PCR assay on genomic DNA. On the Illumina HiSeq System, the amplified TCR beta libraries were sequenced as 87-base-pair reads. The authors' analysis ran thus. Across the roughly 640 repertoires, a later analysis counted approximately 75 million unique TCR beta chains, 9.5 million to 12 million of which were shared by at least two donors. A nearest-neighbor algorithm error-corrected the raw reads and collapsed the reads into unique sequences, merging closely related sequences to remove PCR and sequencing errors. CDR3 sequences were aligned to IMGT reference sequences to assign V, D and J gene segments. For a sequence to be retained, a match of at least six nucleotides to both a V gene segment and a J gene segment was required. Rearrangements were classified as productive when the CDR3 lacked stop codons and remained in frame with V and J, and all other rearrangements were classified as non-productive. Following IMGT convention, CDR3 was defined as the stretch from the second conserved V-encoded cysteine to the conserved J-encoded phenylalanine. In an earlier analysis of approximately 500 of the donors, sequences lacking an unambiguous match to a single V gene segment were excluded. An earlier analysis of several hundred of the donors called V segments functional above 56.7% productive rearrangements and segregating when the between-donor standard deviation exceeded 5%. A statistical classification framework was built to diagnose cytomegalovirus status from the catalog of TCR beta chain sequences. V and J gene assignment, in a later analysis, came from comparing TCR nucleotide sequences with IMGT/GENE-DB human TR gene sequences. In a later analysis, CDR3 sequences and most-parsimonious VDJ recombination scenarios were assigned using the TCRdist pipeline. In a later analysis, each TCR beta chain was defined by its CDR3 amino acid sequence together with its V-gene family, and reads lacking a unique V-gene family were excluded. To address suspected cross-contamination and a sequencing artifact, a later analysis removed over 500 highly shared, low-generation-probability nucleotide sequences. For each public chain, a later analysis derived a clonal expansion index from normalized ranks of inferred template counts within each repertoire. In a later analysis, generation probabilities were computed using a VDJ recombination model fitted to out-of-frame rearrangements, and the results were checked against IGoR. Hypergeometric tests were used in a later analysis to score TCR-TCR, TCR-HLA and TCR-CMV co-occurrence, with a repertoire-size bias correction applied to the TCR pairs. A later analysis estimated false discovery rates by permuting HLA or CMV assignments 20 times. In a later analysis, co-occurring TCRs were grouped using DBSCAN, and TCRdist sequence similarity was added for clustering within HLA-allele-positive subsets. Repertoires with fewer than 30,000 or more than 120,000 public chains, plus five repertoires with anomalous nucleotide sharing, were excluded from co-occurrence clustering. TCRdb provides this immuneACCESS table in a form limited to in-frame rearrangements. Some clones are lacking; in checked studies, under half of them reflect an unresolved V gene, and why the rest are absent is not known. That table furnishes V, J and clone size, whereas the DNA furnished D and trimming. The sample's table covers 60,000 to 85,000 clones. Of the sample, roughly 15% falls within the top ten clones.

About this clone: Its target antigen remains unknown.

The chain is made from TRBV6-5 and TRBJ1-6; the D gene assignment is ambiguous. The sequenced material came from PBMCs. This TCR came from a man aged 50-59 years in good health and CMV-seropositive. In nucleotides, the sequence is TGTGCCAGCAGTTACCCCCGGGGAGTGCATTCACCCCTCCACTTT. This codes for CASSYPRGVHSPLHF.